Listed below are T cell receptor beta chains from one sample, sequenced in a study of blood T cell repertoires in COVID-19. TCRdb's copy holds only in-frame clones and misses some; the assay was immunoSEQ multiplex PCR. In the table there are approximately 220,000 clones, 65% to 90% of which are singletons. The sequenced sample consisted of peripheral blood. These receptors all stem from a man aged 50 to 59 with acute or convalescent COVID-19. CDR3s include the opening cysteine and the closing phenylalanine or tryptophan. D genes are given only for firm matches. Size is omitted from some rows. Given values are once, few, many or a class for expanded clones.

size,V,J,D,CDR3,DNA
.,TRBV3-1/TRBV3-2,TRBJ1-1,TRBD1,CASSPTYRGGTEAFF,TGTGCCAGCAGCCCAACCTACAGGGGCGGCACTGAAGCTTTCTTT
.,TRBV18,TRBJ1-2,.,CASSPTDSERGYTF,TGTGCCAGCTCACCGACCGACAGCGAACGGGGCTACACCTTC
.,TRBV11-3,TRBJ1-6,TRBD1,CASSLGTGGNSPLHF,TGTGCCAGCAGCCTGGGGACAGGAGGAAATTCACCCCTCCACTTT
.,TRBV3-1/TRBV3-2,TRBJ1-1,.,CASSREGLRANTEAFF,TGTGCCAGCAGCCGGGAGGGACTCAGGGCGAACACTGAAGCTTTCTTT
.,TRBV30,TRBJ2-6,TRBD2,CAWIRLRGGRNSGANVLTF,TGTGCCTGGATCCGACTGCGGGGGGGCCGCAACTCTGGGGCCAACGTCCTGACTTTC
.,TRBV12-3/TRBV12-4,TRBJ1-6,.,CASSLRDIRPLHF,TGTGCCAGCAGTTTAAGGGACATAAGACCCCTCCACTTT
few,TRBV5-1,TRBJ2-1,TRBD2,CASSLVSGGAENEQFF,TGCGCCAGCAGCTTGGTTAGCGGGGGCGCTGAGAATGAGCAGTTCTTC
.,TRBV15,TRBJ1-2,.,CATSRVNRAGYTF,TGTGCCACCAGCAGAGTTAACAGGGCTGGCTACACCTTC
few,TRBV5-5,TRBJ1-1,.,CASSITVNTEAFF,TGTGCCAGCAGCATTACAGTGAACACTGAAGCTTTCTTT
few,TRBV6-5,TRBJ1-2,TRBD1,CASSSTGVYGYTF,TGTGCCAGCAGCTCGACAGGGGTCTATGGCTACACCTTC
.,TRBV6-5,TRBJ2-3,.,CASSYSIATSTDTQYF,TGTGCCAGCAGTTACTCGATCGCCACTAGCACAGATACGCAGTATTTT
.,TRBV5-1,TRBJ1-1,.,CASSLLGSTEAFF,TGCGCCAGCAGCTTGTTAGGGAGCACTGAAGCTTTCTTT
.,TRBV5-1,TRBJ2-5,.,CASSLAAGRETQYF,TGCGCCAGCAGCTTGGCCGCGGGGAGAGAGACCCAGTACTTC
few,TRBV12-3/TRBV12-4,TRBJ1-2,.,CASKPVGYGYTF,TGTGCCAGCAAACCGGTCGGCTATGGCTACACCTTC
.,TRBV3-1/TRBV3-2,TRBJ1-4,.,CASSPRQSEKLFF,TGTGCCAGCAGCCCTCGACAGTCTGAAAAACTGTTTTTT
.,TRBV12-5,TRBJ1-1,TRBD1,CASGIPTGGNTEAFF,TGTGCTAGTGGTATCCCGACAGGGGGAAACACTGAAGCTTTCTTT
.,TRBV6-2/TRBV6-3,TRBJ2-7,TRBD1,CASSYGTGRAYEQYF,TGTGCCAGCAGTTACGGGACAGGGAGGGCCTACGAGCAGTACTTC
.,TRBV19,TRBJ1-2,.,CASRTELYGYTF,TGTGCCAGCCGGACAGAACTTTATGGCTACACCTTC
.,TRBV19,TRBJ2-1,.,CASSIFGGHNEQFF,TGTGCCAGTAGTATTTTCGGGGGTCACAATGAGCAGTTCTTC
.,TRBV27,TRBJ2-2,.,CASSLIDRVDTGELFF,TGTGCCAGCAGTTTAATCGACAGAGTTGACACCGGGGAGCTGTTTTTT
.,TRBV27,TRBJ1-6,.,CASSKRAVIGGSSSYNSPLHF,TGTGCCAGCTCTAAACGGGCAGTAATCGGGGGGTCGAGCTCCTATAATTCACCCCTCCACTTT
once,TRBV10-1,TRBJ1-2,TRBD1,CASIEDRGDYGYTF,TGCGCCAGCATAGAGGACAGGGGAGACTATGGCTACACCTTC
.,TRBV28,TRBJ1-1,TRBD1,CASSSQGALNTEAFF,TGTGCCAGCAGTTCTCAGGGGGCGTTGAACACTGAAGCTTTCTTT
.,TRBV6-6,TRBJ1-1,.,CASRPQGNTEAFF,TGTGCCAGCAGGCCACAGGGTAACACTGAAGCTTTCTTT
.,TRBV6-5,TRBJ1-1,.,CASTQVGGAEAFF,TGTGCCAGCACCCAGGTGGGGGGGGCTGAAGCTTTCTTT
few,TRBV28,TRBJ1-2,.,CASKESRSGILNYGYTF,TGTGCCAGCAAGGAGTCACGTTCAGGGATTCTCAACTATGGCTACACCTTC
.,TRBV6-5,TRBJ1-5,TRBD1,CASLDRGGNQPQHF,TGTGCCAGCTTAGACAGGGGAGGTAATCAGCCCCAGCATTTT
.,TRBV19,TRBJ1-2,TRBD1,CASSARDRAYGYTF,TGTGCCAGTAGTGCTCGGGACAGGGCCTATGGCTACACCTTC
.,TRBV9,TRBJ2-4,TRBD1,CASSPYDRVDIQYF,TGTGCCAGCAGCCCATACGACAGGGTGGACATTCAGTACTTC